The sequence of this T cell receptor beta chain was determined in a study of identical twins. Via MiXCR, TCRdb re-called the 5' RACE reads, giving one row per CDR3 protein. The table includes fewer than 250,000 distinct CDR3 sequences, 7.5% detected once. Points from the study as a whole: Modelling underestimated the level of out-of-frame TCR alpha sharing observed in monozygotic twins. Out-of-frame alpha sequences shared between twins exhibited an excess of low generation probability. Conclusions were drawn cross-sectionally by statistical analysis, without following the same donors. Twins showed weaker excess sharing in their beta out-of-frame sequences.

This clonotype was detected a few times. The antigen is unknown. Germline V CDR1 and CDR2: SGHAT, FQDESV (reference sequence). V gave up 1 base and J gave up 4 bases, with 20 bases separating them. The CDR3 has 18 residues. The data were also submitted as part of a second study, on yellow fever vaccine responses in identical twins.

This TCR was recovered from a woman in her late teens or twenties in good health. Specimen: memory (CD45RO+) T cells sorted from blood. The rearrangement joins TRBV11-1 to TRBJ2-1, with D tentatively TRBD1 (5 bases). The CDR3 sequence is CASSLDPGWGGKYNEQFF. The CDR3 DNA sequence: TGTGCCAGCAGCTTAGATCCGGGCTGGGGCGGCAAGTACAATGAGCAGTTCTTC.